One T cell receptor (beta chain) is described in this entry. As yet, its antigen is unknown. Germline lookup yields CDR1 MNHEY and CDR2 SVGAGI. V lost 9 bases and J 0 bases, leaving 9 bases between the germline ends. This CDR3 has 13 residues. The entry originates in a study of T cells in narcolepsy. Study information: Enrolled donors included narcolepsy type 1 or type 2 patients and healthy controls.

Study-level results: Autoreactive HCRT-specific and TRIB2-specific clonotypes were marked in same-patient CSF-versus-blood CD4+ comparisons. No autoreactive T cell clone sequences appeared in some memory CD4+ repertoires.

Profiled with immunoSEQ multiplex PCR; TCRdb holds only in-frame clones, not every one. The profile shows some 23,000 clones, 84% of them singletons. This TCR came from a human donor with narcolepsy. The chain recombines TRBV6-5 with TRBJ1-5; D is unresolved. The sequenced sample was CD45RA- memory CD4+ T cells from PBMCs. The CDR3 sequence is CASSQYSNQPQHF. CDR3 in DNA: TGTGCCAGTTCGCAATATAGCAATCAGCCCCAGCATTTT.